The 26 T cell receptor beta chains presented below share a single source sample, sequenced in a study of blood T cell repertoires in COVID-19. The protocol was immunoSEQ multiplex PCR, while the TCRdb copy is restricted to in-frame clones and leaves out a portion. The data show about 300,000 clones, under 90% seen once. The sequenced sample was PBMCs or T cells enriched from blood (not recorded which). The origin of the receptors is a man aged 55 to 70 who had recovered from COVID-19.

In this sample, this clone turned up once. The chain has TRBV11-2 and TRBJ1-2, with D possibly matching TRBD1 (6 bases). This CDR3 is built from 15 residues. Trimming cost V 5 bases and J 0 bases, with 13 bases left between them. Germline CDR1 and CDR2: SGHAT and FQNNGV. The CDR3 bases are TGTGCCAGCAGCCCAAGGGGGGGAACTAACTATGGCTACACCTTC. Its translation: CASSPRGGTNYGYTF.

V and J are TRBV5-6 and TRBJ2-1; no clear D. CDR1 and CDR2 (germline): SGHDT, YYEEEE. The CDR3 extends over 16 amino acids. V was cut by 5 bases and J by 0 bases, with 15 bases left in between. CDR3 DNA: TGTGCCAGCAGTTTCCACCTGGTGAGCTCCTACAATGAGCAGTTCTTC. Translating it yields CASSFHLVSSYNEQFF.

This chain uses TRBV7-6 with TRBJ2-3, with 14 nucleotides matching TRBD2. Losses at the gene ends were 4 bases for V and 4 bases for J; bases not matched to a gene: 1. The V gene's germline CDR1 is SGHVS and CDR2 FNYEAQ. The CDR3 spans 15 residues. CDR3 sequence: CASSSGLAGADTQYF. Written as DNA, the CDR3 is TGTGCCAGCAGCTCGGGACTAGCGGGAGCAGATACGCAGTATTTT.

This rearrangement joins TRBV3-1 (or the pseudogene TRBV3-2) to TRBJ2-3; 8 bases agree with TRBD1. This CDR3 has 16 amino acids. J was trimmed by 3 bases and V by 4 bases; bases with no gene match: 9. CDR1 LGHDT and CDR2 YNNKEL come from the germline V gene (reference sequence). CDR3 coding DNA: TGTGCCAGCAGCCTCAGATCAGGGGGCGCAACAGATACGCAGTATTTT. Protein product: CASSLRSGGATDTQYF.

The gene calls are TRBV4-1 and TRBJ2-6; 10 nucleotides agree with TRBD2. CDR3 size: 19 residues. V dropped 0 bases and J dropped 3; count of bases not matched to a gene: 8. Germline V gene sequence: CDR1 MGHRA, CDR2 YSYEKL. The CDR3 here is CASSQEWASGRGGANVLTF. The CDR3 DNA is TGCGCCAGCAGCCAAGAGTGGGCTAGCGGGAGAGGTGGGGCCAACGTCCTGACTTTC.

CDR3 sequence (DNA): TGTGCCAGCAGCTTAGGGGGGAGGTCAGCGATGTATGAGCAGTTCTTC. This codes for CASSLGGRSAMYEQFF. The J gene is TRBJ2-1, the V gene TRBV7-8, with a weak D call TRBD2 (6 bases). The V end was cut by 1 base, the J end by 8 bases, with 18 bases between. This CDR3 is built from 16 residues. The germline V gene encodes CDR1 SGHVS and CDR2 FQNEAQ.

The V gene is TRBV2, the J gene TRBJ1-2, with TRBD1 as a possible D gene (5 bases). V shed 7 bases and J shed 1 base, with 13 bases lying between them. CDR1 is SNHLY, CDR2 FYNNEI, per germline. This CDR3 spans 14 amino acids. This CDR3 is CASIPTQVNYGYTF. The CDR3 nucleotides read TGTGCCAGCATACCTACACAGGTTAACTATGGCTACACCTTC.

CDR3 bases: TGCGCCAGCAGCCTTGGACAGAGTTCTACCTACGAGCAGTACTTC. Its translation: CASSLGQSSTYEQYF. V is TRBV4-1 and J is TRBJ2-7, with D possibly TRBD1 on 6 matching bases. The V gene's germline CDR1 is MGHRA and CDR2 YSYEKL. Trimming stripped 4 bases from V and 2 bases from J, with 15 bases between. This CDR3 region has 15 residues.

The chain is built from TRBV19 and TRBJ2-2, with TRBD2 matching 13 bases. The CDR3 has 19 amino acids. Germline values: CDR1 LNHDA, CDR2 SQIVND (reference sequence). V was clipped by 5 bases and J by 4 bases; unmatched bases: 13. The chain's CDR3 is CASSGGGLAGAASTGELFF. CDR3 DNA sequence: TGTGCCAGTAGTGGGGGTGGACTAGCGGGAGCAGCGAGCACCGGGGAGCTGTTTTTT.

The chain couples TRBV24-1 to TRBJ2-5; possibly TRBD1 for D (5 bases). CDR1 and CDR2 from the germline V gene are KGHDR and SFDVKD. The CDR3 covers 13 residues. The ends were cut back, 5 bases at V and 4 bases at J, with 10 bases in the middle. The CDR3 loop reads CATSVGQSETQYF. The CDR3 DNA reads as TGTGCCACCAGTGTAGGACAATCAGAGACCCAGTACTTC.

The chain carries TRBV6-5 and TRBJ1-4, with no clear D. Germline CDR1 is MNHEY and CDR2 is SVGAGI. V was pared by 11 bases and J by 0 bases, with 10 bases between. CDR3 length equals 13 residues. The CDR3 protein is CALGDPTNEKLFF. The DNA of the CDR3 is TGTGCCTTGGGAGATCCAACTAATGAAAAACTGTTTTTT.

The chain couples TRBV28 to TRBJ1-1, with 9 bases lining up with TRBD1. The germline gives CDR1 MDHEN, CDR2 SYDVKM. The trim removed 3 bases at V and 6 bases at J, leaving 11 bases unmatched. The CDR3 is made up of 16 amino acids. DNA of the CDR3: TGTGCCAGCAGTTTTTCGACCGGGACAGGGACCCCTGAAGCTTTCTTT. It codes for CASSFSTGTGTPEAFF. The variable domain in full, with the rest retrieved from reference TRBV28 and TRBJ1-1, is DVKVTQSSRYLVKRTGEKVFLECVQDMDHENMFWYRQDPGLGLRLIYFSYDVKMKEKGDIPEGYSVSREKKERFSLILESASTNQTSMYLCASSFSTGTGTPEAFFGQGTRLTVV.

Regarding this clone: Different DNA sequences within this sample yield the same CDR3. CDR3 DNA sequence: TGTGCCAGCAGCACAGGGGGGGAGACCCAGTACTTC. Protein product: CASSTGGETQYF. The chain has TRBV28 and TRBJ2-5; 8 bases are shared with TRBD1. V lost 6 bases to trimming and J lost 5 bases; unmatched junction nucleotides: 2. The CDR3 runs 12 residues. Germline V CDR1 and CDR2: MDHEN, SYDVKM.

This clone was counted between two and nine times. The chain recombines TRBV3-1 (or the pseudogene TRBV3-2) with TRBJ1-4; D gene uncertain. The CDR3 spans 19 residues. Germline V gene sequence: CDR1 LGHDT, CDR2 YNNKEL (reference sequence). The V end lost 0 bases, the J end lost 8 bases, and 25 bases lay between the germline ends. Written as DNA, the CDR3 is TGTGCCAGCAGCCAAGACGACCGGGATTTGGTAAGAGTGAAGGAAAAACTGTTTTTT. Protein product: CASSQDDRDLVRVKEKLFF.

This chain uses TRBV5-1 with TRBJ2-7; 9 nucleotides agree with TRBD2. The J segment lost 2 bases and the V segment lost 5 bases, leaving 11 bases of the junction unmatched. Looked up from germline, CDR1 is SGHRS and CDR2 is YFSETQ. CDR3 size: 16 residues. The DNA for the CDR3 is TGCGCCAGCAGTTCCCCCGGTCTAGCGGGGACCTACGAGCAGTACTTC. It yields the protein CASSSPGLAGTYEQYF.

The genes are TRBV25-1 and TRBJ2-7; 9 nucleotides agree with TRBD1. The germline V gene has CDR1 MGHDK and CDR2 SYGVNS. Unmatched junction bases numbered 5, after V lost 5 bases and J lost 3 bases. The CDR3 has 14 amino acids. CDR3 amino acids: CASSPNRGLYEQYF. In nucleotides, the CDR3 is TGTGCCAGCAGTCCTAACAGGGGGCTCTACGAGCAGTACTTC.

The chain joins TRBV19 to TRBJ2-3; 10 nucleotides line up with TRBD1. This CDR3 is 15 amino acids long. Per germline, CDR1 LNHDA and CDR2 SQIVND (reference sequence). Unmatched junction bases numbered 7, after V lost 7 bases and J lost 3 bases. The CDR3 protein is CASTDRGLVTDTQYF. CDR3 DNA: TGTGCCAGTACCGACAGGGGGCTTGTGACAGATACGCAGTATTTT.

The V call is TRBV20-1, the J call TRBJ1-2, with unresolved D. The CDR3 length is 12 residues. Trimming left V 3 bases short and J 2 bases short, with 7 bases between. Germline values: CDR1 DFQATT, CDR2 SNEGSKA (reference sequence). The CDR3: CSASVLNYGYTF. The CDR3, as DNA: TGCAGTGCTAGTGTCCTAAACTATGGCTACACCTTC.

For the CDR3, the DNA is TGTGCCAGCAGCTTAGAGCGTAGCGGGACAATGATGCAGTTCTTC. It encodes CASSLERSGTMMQFF. V is TRBV7-2 and J is TRBJ2-1; 8 bases agree with TRBD2. The V gene end was trimmed by 1 base and the J gene end by 12 bases; junction bases not matched to a gene: 11. CDR1 SGHTA and CDR2 FQGNSA come from the germline V gene. CDR3 length equals 15 residues.

This clone was detected a few times. V usage is TRBV7-9 and J usage is TRBJ2-7; 9 bases match TRBD1. Trimming at V came to 5 bases and at J to 3 bases, leaving 5 bases not matched to a gene. CDR1 is SEHNR and CDR2 is FQNEAQ in the germline V gene (reference sequence). The CDR3 length is 14 residues. CDR3 residues: CASSLQGAIYEQYF. Written as DNA, the CDR3 is TGTGCCAGCAGCCTACAGGGGGCGATCTACGAGCAGTACTTC.

The rearrangement uses TRBV4-1 and TRBJ2-1; 12 bases are a match to TRBD2. This CDR3 is built from 19 residues. Looked up from germline, CDR1 is MGHRA and CDR2 is YSYEKL. Trimming cost V 0 bases and J 0 bases; bases outside gene matches: 6. The CDR3 spells CASSQDRASGRASYNEQFF. The CDR3 DNA is TGCGCCAGCAGCCAAGATCGGGCTAGCGGGAGGGCCTCCTACAATGAGCAGTTCTTC.

J is TRBJ1-2 and V is TRBV12-3 or TRBV12-4, with a tentative D call TRBD1 (5 bases). The CDR3 is 13 amino acids. V dropped 3 bases and J dropped 10 bases, with 15 bases sitting between them. The CDR3 spells CASSFPGLIDYTF. CDR3 nucleotide sequence: TGTGCCAGCAGTTTCCCAGGGTTAATAGACTACACCTTC.

Only one count was recorded for this clone. The chain is built from TRBV5-6 and TRBJ2-7; 8 positions match TRBD2. This CDR3 has 14 residues. Looked up from germline, CDR1 is SGHDT and CDR2 is YYEEEE. Unmatched junction bases numbered 6, after V lost 4 bases and J lost 3 bases. Written as DNA, the CDR3 is TGTGCCAGCAGCATTGGACTAGCAGACTACGAGCAGTACTTC. Translated: CASSIGLADYEQYF.

This chain links TRBV7-6 with TRBJ1-4; D remains ambiguous. The ends were cut back, 3 bases at V and 4 bases at J, with 9 bases in the middle. The CDR3 length is 14 residues. Per germline, CDR1 SGHVS and CDR2 FNYEAQ. CDR3 nucleotides: TGTGCCAGCAGCTTTTCTGGGCTTAATGAAAAACTGTTTTTT. Translating gives CASSFSGLNEKLFF.

The chain joins TRBV6-4 to TRBJ2-3; 7 bases match TRBD1. The CDR3 contains 15 residues. Trimming took 6 bases from V and 1 from J; bases not matched to a gene: 7. The germline CDR1 and CDR2 sequences are MRHNA and SNTAGT. The chain's CDR3 is CASSPGQAGTDTQYF. The CDR3 nucleotides are TGTGCCAGCAGCCCAGGACAGGCCGGCACAGATACGCAGTATTTT.

This chain links TRBV21-1 with TRBJ1-1. TRBV21-1 is described as a pseudogene. The CDR3 length is 8 residues. CDR3 loop: CAGDGAFF. CDR3 bases: TGTGCCGGAGATGGGGCTTTCTTT.